The 9 T cell receptor beta chains listed next were all sequenced from one sample in a study of cytomegalovirus exposure and HLA in healthy donors. The PCR employed 60 Vbeta primers together with 13 Jbeta primers. Repertoires were generated with immunoSEQ multiplex PCR, while TCRdb's copy carries only in-frame clones and drops some. Of roughly 160,000 clones listed, 70% to 80% were seen once; the top ten hold less than 2.5%. Sequenced material: PBMCs. The receptors derive from a man in his forties or fifties in good health and CMV-seropositive.

The chain uses TRBV6-5 and TRBJ1-1; 9 bases match TRBD1. Trimming cost V 0 bases and J 1 base; bases outside gene matches: 0. The germline gives CDR1 MNHEY, CDR2 SVGAGI. The CDR3 spans 15 residues. The CDR3 nucleotides read TGTGCCAGCAGTTACTCGGACAGGGGGAACACTGAAGCTTTCTTT. It specifies CASSYSDRGNTEAFF.

V gene TRBV6-6 combines with J gene TRBJ1-1; perhaps TRBD1 as D (6 bases). Germline V CDR1 and CDR2: MNHNY, SVGAGI (reference sequence). Trimming left V 5 bases short and J 5 bases short, with 15 bases between. The length of the CDR3 is 14 residues. This CDR3 reads CASSQGQLMTEAFF. CDR3 in DNA: TGTGCCAGCAGTCAGGGACAATTGATGACTGAAGCTTTCTTT.

The chain links TRBV5-6 to TRBJ2-3; TRBD2 matches 7 bases. Germline values: CDR1 SGHDT, CDR2 YYEEEE. The length of the CDR3 is 13 residues. V shed 3 bases, J shed 4 bases, and the junction held 2 bases outside the gene matches. CDR3 loop: CASSYAGADTQYF. The CDR3 DNA follows: TGTGCCAGCAGCTATGCGGGGGCAGATACGCAGTATTTT.

The chain carries TRBV10-1 and TRBJ1-6, with 8 bases aligning to TRBD1. The CDR3 covers 16 residues. V trimming: 8 bases; J trimming: 2 bases; junction bases outside the gene matches: 8. Germline-derived CDR1 and CDR2 are WNHNN and SYGVQD (reference sequence). This CDR3 is CASGGQGRAYNSPLHF. As DNA, the CDR3 is TGCGCCAGCGGTGGACAGGGAAGGGCCTATAATTCACCCCTCCACTTT.

The genes are TRBV7-3 and TRBJ1-2, with 9 bases fitting TRBD1. CDR1 is SGHTA, CDR2 FQGTGA, per germline. CDR3 size: 15 residues. Germline trimming cut 4 bases from V and 2 bases from J; bases unmatched to any gene: 5. The CDR3 nucleotides are TGTGCCAGCAGCTCCCATGGGACAGGGAACTATGGCTACACCTTC. The encoded protein is CASSSHGTGNYGYTF. The variable domain in full, with the rest retrieved from reference TRBV7-3 and TRBJ1-2, is GAGVSQTPSNKVTEKGKYVELRCDPISGHTALYWYRQSLGQGPEFLIYFQGTGAADDSGLPNDRFFAVRPEGSVSTLKIQRTERGDSAVYLCASSSHGTGNYGYTFGSGTRLTVV.

This clone came up once. The chain carries TRBV7-2 and TRBJ2-4; D may be TRBD1 (6 bases). In germline, CDR1 is SGHTA, CDR2 FQGNSA. The CDR3 runs 13 residues. Trimming took 1 base from V and 7 from J, leaving 8 bases between them. The chain's CDR3 is CASSLGQGNIQYF. The CDR3 DNA sequence: TGTGCCAGCAGCTTAGGTCAGGGGAACATTCAGTACTTC.

This clone was picked up a small number of times. This chain uses TRBV29-1 with TRBJ2-2; TRBD1 aligns across 7 bases. The CDR3 is 14 amino acids. CDR1 and CDR2 from the germline V gene are SQVTM and ANQGSEA. With 5 bases clipped from V and 2 bases from J, the junction kept 5 bases outside the gene matches. The CDR3 DNA is TGCAGCGTTAGGGACAGACTTAACACCGGGGAGCTGTTTTTT. It specifies CSVRDRLNTGELFF.

This chain links TRBV7-8 with TRBJ1-1, with D possibly matching TRBD1 (5 bases). This CDR3 has 13 amino acids. Deletions cut 3 bases from V and 4 bases from J, with 9 bases between. Germline CDR1 SGHVS, CDR2 FQNEAQ. The CDR3 region has the DNA TGTGCCAGCAGCTTTAACGGGGGCACTGAAGCTTTCTTT. Translation gives CASSFNGGTEAFF. Filled out from reference TRBV7-8 and TRBJ1-1, the complete variable domain reads GAGVSQSPRYKVAKRGQDVALRCDPISGHVSLFWYQQALGQGPEFLTYFQNEAQLDKSGLPSDRFFAERPEGSVSTLKIQRTQQEDSAVYLCASSFNGGTEAFFGQGTRLTVV.

The rearrangement uses TRBV27 and TRBJ2-1; 7 nucleotides align to TRBD2. Germline trimming cut 8 bases from V and 12 bases from J; bases unmatched to any gene: 7. Germline values: CDR1 MNHEY, CDR2 SMNVEV (reference sequence). The CDR3 spans 11 residues. The CDR3 DNA follows: TGTGCCAGCGGCTGGGGACTATCGCAGTTCTTC. Protein sequence: CASGWGLSQFF.